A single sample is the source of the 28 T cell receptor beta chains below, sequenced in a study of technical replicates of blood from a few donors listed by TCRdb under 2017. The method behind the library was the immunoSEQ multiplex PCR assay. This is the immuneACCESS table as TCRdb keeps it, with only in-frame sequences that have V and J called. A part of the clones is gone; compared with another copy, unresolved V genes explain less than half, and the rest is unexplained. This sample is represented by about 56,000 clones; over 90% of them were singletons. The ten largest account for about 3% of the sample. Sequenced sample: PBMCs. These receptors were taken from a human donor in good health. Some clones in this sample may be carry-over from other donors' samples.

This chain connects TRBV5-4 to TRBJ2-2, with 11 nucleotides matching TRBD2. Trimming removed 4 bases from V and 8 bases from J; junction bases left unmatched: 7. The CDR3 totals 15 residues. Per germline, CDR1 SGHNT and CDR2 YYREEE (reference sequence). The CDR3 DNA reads TGTGCCAGCAGCCCCCTAGCGGGGGGCCGTGGGGAGCTGTTTTTT. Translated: CASSPLAGGRGELFF.

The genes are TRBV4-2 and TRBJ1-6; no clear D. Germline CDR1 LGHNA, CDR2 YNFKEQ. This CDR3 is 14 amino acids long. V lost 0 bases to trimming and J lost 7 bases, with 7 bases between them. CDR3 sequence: CASSQDGENSPLHF. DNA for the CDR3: TGTGCCAGCAGCCAAGACGGGGAAAATTCACCCCTCCACTTT.

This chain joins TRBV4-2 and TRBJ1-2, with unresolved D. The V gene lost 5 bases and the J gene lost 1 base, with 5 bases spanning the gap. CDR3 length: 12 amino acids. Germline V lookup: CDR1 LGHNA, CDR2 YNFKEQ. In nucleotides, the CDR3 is TGTGCCAGCAGCGAGCGTAACTATGGCTACACCTTC. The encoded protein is CASSERNYGYTF.

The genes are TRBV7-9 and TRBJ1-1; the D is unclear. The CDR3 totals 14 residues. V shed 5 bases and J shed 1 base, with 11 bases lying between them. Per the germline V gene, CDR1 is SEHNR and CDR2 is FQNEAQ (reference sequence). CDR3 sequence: CASSETTENTEAFF. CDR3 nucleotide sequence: TGTGCCAGCAGCGAGACTACAGAGAACACTGAAGCTTTCTTT.

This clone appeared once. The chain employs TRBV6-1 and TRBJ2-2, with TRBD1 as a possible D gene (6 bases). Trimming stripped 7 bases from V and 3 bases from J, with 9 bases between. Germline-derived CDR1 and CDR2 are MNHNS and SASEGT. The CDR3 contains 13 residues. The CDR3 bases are TGTGCCAGCAAGGGGGTCGACACCGGGGAGCTGTTTTTT. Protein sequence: CASKGVDTGELFF.

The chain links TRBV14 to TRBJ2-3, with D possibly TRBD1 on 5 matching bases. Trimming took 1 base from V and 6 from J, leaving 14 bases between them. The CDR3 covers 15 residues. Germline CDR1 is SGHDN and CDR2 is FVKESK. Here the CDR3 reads CASSQVGPIVDTQYF. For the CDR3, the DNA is TGTGCCAGCAGCCAAGTGGGGCCCATTGTGGATACGCAGTATTTT.

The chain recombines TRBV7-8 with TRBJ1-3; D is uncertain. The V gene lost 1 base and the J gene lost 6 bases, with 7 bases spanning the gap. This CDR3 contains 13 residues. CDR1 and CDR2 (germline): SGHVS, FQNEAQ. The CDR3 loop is CASSLGALNTIYF. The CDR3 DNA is TGTGCCAGCAGCTTAGGGGCCCTAAACACCATATATTTT.

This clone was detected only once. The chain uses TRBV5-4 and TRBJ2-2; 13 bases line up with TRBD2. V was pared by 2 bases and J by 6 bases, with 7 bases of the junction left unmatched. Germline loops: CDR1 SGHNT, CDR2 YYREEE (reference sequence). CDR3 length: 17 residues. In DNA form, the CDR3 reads TGTGCCAGCAGCTTACAACTAGCGGGGGGGACCGCCGGGGAGCTGTTTTTT. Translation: CASSLQLAGGTAGELFF.

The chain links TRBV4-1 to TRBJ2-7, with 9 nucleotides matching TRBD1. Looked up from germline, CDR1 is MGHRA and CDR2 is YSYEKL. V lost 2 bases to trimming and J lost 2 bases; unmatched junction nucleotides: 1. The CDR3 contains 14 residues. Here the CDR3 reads CASSQRTGAYEQYF. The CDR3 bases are TGCGCCAGCAGCCAAAGGACAGGGGCCTACGAGCAGTACTTC.

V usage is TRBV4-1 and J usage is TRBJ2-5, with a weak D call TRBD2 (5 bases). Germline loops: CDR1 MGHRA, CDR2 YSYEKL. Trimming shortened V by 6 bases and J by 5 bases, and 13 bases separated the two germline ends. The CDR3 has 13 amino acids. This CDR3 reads CASRRTGGETQYF. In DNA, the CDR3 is TGCGCCAGCAGACGGACGGGCGGGGAGACCCAGTACTTC.

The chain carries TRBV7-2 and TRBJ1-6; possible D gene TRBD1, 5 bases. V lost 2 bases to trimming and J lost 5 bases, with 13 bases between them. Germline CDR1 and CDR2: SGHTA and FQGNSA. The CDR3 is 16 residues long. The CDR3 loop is CASSLFNRRDNSPLHF. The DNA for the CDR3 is TGTGCCAGCAGCTTATTTAACAGGAGAGATAATTCACCCCTCCACTTT.

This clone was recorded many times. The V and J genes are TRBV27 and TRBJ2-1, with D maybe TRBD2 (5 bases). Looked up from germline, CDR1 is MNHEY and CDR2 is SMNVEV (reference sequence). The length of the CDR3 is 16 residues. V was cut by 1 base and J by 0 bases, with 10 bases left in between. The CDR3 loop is CASSLFPGSSYNEQFF. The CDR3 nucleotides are TGTGCCAGCAGTTTATTCCCGGGAAGCTCCTACAATGAGCAGTTCTTC.

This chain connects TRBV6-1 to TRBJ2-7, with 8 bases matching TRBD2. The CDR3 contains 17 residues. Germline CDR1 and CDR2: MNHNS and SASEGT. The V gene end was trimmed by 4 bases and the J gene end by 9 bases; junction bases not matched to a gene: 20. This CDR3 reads CASSGGPSGGPYPSQYF. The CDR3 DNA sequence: TGTGCCAGCAGTGGGGGGCCAAGCGGGGGTCCCTACCCTTCGCAGTACTTC.

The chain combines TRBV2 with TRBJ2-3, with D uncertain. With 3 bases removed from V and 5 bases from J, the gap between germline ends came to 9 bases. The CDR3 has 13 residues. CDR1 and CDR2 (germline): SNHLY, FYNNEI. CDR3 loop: CASSDNMKDTQYF. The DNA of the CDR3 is TGTGCCAGCAGTGACAACATGAAAGATACGCAGTATTTT.

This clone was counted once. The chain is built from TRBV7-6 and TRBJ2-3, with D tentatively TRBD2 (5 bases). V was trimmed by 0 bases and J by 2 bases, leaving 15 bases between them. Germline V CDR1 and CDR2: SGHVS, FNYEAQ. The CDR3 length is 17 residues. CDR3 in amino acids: CASSLATSSGSTDTQYF. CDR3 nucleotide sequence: TGTGCCAGCAGCTTAGCCACGAGCAGCGGTTCCACAGATACGCAGTATTTT. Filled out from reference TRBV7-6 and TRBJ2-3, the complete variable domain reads GAGVSQSPRYKVTKRGQDVALRCDPISGHVSLYWYRQALGQGPEFLTYFNYEAQQDKSGLPNDRFSAERPEGSISTLTIQRTEQRDSAMYRCASSLATSSGSTDTQYFGPGTRLTVL.

The CDR3 DNA reads TGTGCCAGCAGCTCGGGACAGGGAAGGAACACCGGGGAGCTGTTTTTT. Amino acid sequence: CASSSGQGRNTGELFF. The gene calls are TRBV5-4 and TRBJ2-2; 9 nucleotides match TRBD1. From germline, CDR1 is SGHNT and CDR2 YYREEE (reference sequence). Trimming at V came to 3 bases and at J to 1 base, leaving 4 bases not matched to a gene. This CDR3 is built from 16 residues.

For the CDR3, the DNA is TGTGCCTGGAGCCTGGGGCAGAGCTCCTATAATTCACCCCTCCACTTT. Encoded protein: CAWSLGQSSYNSPLHF. The chain combines TRBV30 with TRBJ1-6; possibly TRBD1 for D (5 bases). The V gene lost 3 bases and the J gene lost 0 bases, with 12 bases spanning the gap. The CDR3 is 16 residues long. CDR1 and CDR2 from the germline V gene are GTSNPN and SVGIG (reference sequence).

CDR3 DNA sequence: TGTGCCAGCAGTTTGGGGGGGGCGAATGGCTACACCTTC. It specifies CASSLGGANGYTF. V gene TRBV27 combines with J gene TRBJ1-2, with a weak D call TRBD1 (6 bases). The ends were cut back, 3 bases at V and 6 bases at J, with 11 bases in the middle. The CDR3 is 13 amino acids. CDR1 is MNHEY, CDR2 SMNVEV, per germline (reference sequence).

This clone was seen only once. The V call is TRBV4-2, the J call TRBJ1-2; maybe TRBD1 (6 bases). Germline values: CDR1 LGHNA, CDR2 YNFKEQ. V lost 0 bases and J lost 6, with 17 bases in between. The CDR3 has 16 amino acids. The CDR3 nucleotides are TGTGCCAGCAGCCAAGAGAGGGGGAGGGGTGGGCATGGCTACACCTTC. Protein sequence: CASSQERGRGGHGYTF.

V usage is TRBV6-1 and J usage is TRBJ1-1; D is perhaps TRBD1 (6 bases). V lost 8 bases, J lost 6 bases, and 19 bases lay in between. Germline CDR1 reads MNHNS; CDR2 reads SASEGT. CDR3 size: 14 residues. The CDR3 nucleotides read TGTGCCAGCTCCTCAGTGGGGGGGGGCTCTGAAGCTTTCTTT. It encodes CASSSVGGGSEAFF.

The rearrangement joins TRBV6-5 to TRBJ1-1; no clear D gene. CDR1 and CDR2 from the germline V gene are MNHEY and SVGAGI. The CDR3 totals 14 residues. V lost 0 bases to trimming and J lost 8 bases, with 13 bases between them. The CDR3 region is CASSYSAGFREAFF. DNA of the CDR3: TGTGCCAGCAGTTACTCGGCGGGGTTCAGAGAAGCTTTCTTT.

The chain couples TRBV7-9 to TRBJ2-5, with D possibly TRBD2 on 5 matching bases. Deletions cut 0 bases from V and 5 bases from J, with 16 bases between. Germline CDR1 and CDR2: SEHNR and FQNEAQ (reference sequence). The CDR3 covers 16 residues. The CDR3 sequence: CASSLALPAGEETQYF. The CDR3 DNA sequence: TGTGCCAGCAGCTTAGCCCTTCCAGCCGGGGAGGAGACCCAGTACTTC.

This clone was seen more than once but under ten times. CDR3 DNA sequence: TGTGCCAGCAGTCAACTAGCGGGAGGGCCTCCGACGCAGTATTTT. This translates into CASSQLAGGPPTQYF. V usage is TRBV11-2 and J usage is TRBJ2-3; 13 bases fit TRBD2. The germline V gene encodes CDR1 SGHAT and CDR2 FQNNGV. J lost 9 bases, V lost 6 bases, and 9 bases had no gene match. The CDR3 length is 15 residues.

For the CDR3, the DNA is TGTGCCAGCAGGGCCGGGACAGGGGTGAACACTGAAGCTTTCTTT. As protein: CASRAGTGVNTEAFF. The chain combines TRBV11-2 with TRBJ1-1; 10 bases line up with TRBD1. Germline V lookup: CDR1 SGHAT, CDR2 FQNNGV. This CDR3 has 15 amino acids. With V trimmed by 6 bases and J by 0 bases, 4 bases remained unmatched. The whole variable domain, remainder taken from reference TRBV11-2 and TRBJ1-1, is EAGVAQSPRYKIIEKRQSVAFWCNPISGHATLYWYQQILGQGPKLLIQFQNNGVVDDSQLPKDRFSAERLKGVDSTLKIQPAKLEDSAVYLCASRAGTGVNTEAFFGQGTRLTVV.

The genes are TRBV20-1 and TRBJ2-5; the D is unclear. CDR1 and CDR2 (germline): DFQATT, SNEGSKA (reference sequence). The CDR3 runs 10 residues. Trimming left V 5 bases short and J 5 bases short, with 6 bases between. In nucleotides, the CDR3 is TGCAGTGCTCCCCTGGAGACCCAGTACTTC. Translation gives CSAPLETQYF.

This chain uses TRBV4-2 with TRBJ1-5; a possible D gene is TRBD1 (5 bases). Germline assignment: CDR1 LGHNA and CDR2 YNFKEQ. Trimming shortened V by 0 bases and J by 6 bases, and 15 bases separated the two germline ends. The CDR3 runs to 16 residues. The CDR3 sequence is CASSQESGPGGQPQHF. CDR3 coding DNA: TGTGCCAGCAGCCAAGAATCAGGGCCGGGGGGTCAGCCCCAGCATTTT.

CDR3 protein: CSARSSYEQYF. CDR3 bases: TGCAGTGCTAGATCTAGCTACGAGCAGTACTTC. The chain uses TRBV20-1 and TRBJ2-7; D gene unclear. V was clipped by 2 bases and J by 3 bases, with 5 bases between them. The germline V gene encodes CDR1 DFQATT and CDR2 SNEGSKA (reference sequence). The CDR3 is 11 amino acids.

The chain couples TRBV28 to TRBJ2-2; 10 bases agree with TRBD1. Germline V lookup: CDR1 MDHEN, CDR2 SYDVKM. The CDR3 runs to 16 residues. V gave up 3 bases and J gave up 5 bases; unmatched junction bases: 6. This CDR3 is CASSLMGQGRTGELFF. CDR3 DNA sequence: TGTGCCAGCAGTTTGATGGGACAGGGGAGAACCGGGGAGCTGTTTTTT.